Below, one T cell receptor beta chain is given with its context. What it binds is unknown. This CDR3 is 14 amino acids long. With 5 bases removed from V and 2 bases from J, the gap between germline ends came to 12 bases. CDR1 is MNHNY, CDR2 SVGAGI, per germline (reference sequence). This sample is part of a study of shared clonotypes between healthy human individuals. Assay: immunoSEQ multiplex PCR; the TCRdb copy retains only in-frame clones and omits some. The data show around 2.3 million clones, around 95% seen once. Overall study results and limits: Though the depth was large, rarefaction showed that sorted-subset sequencing was incomplete. Few donors limited the genetic and exposure-history diversity represented.

The receptor was isolated from a man aged 18 to 30 in good health. Sequenced sample: naive CD4+ T cells sorted from blood. The sample's subset: CD45RA+ positively selected. The V gene is TRBV6-6, the J gene TRBJ2-5; D is possibly TRBD1 (6 bases). CDR3 coding DNA: TGTGCCAGCAGTGCCGGACAGCCTCAAGAGACCCAGTACTTC. It encodes CASSAGQPQETQYF.